These 9 T cell receptor beta chains share one sample of origin, sequenced in a study of T cells after yellow fever vaccination. TCRdb used MiXCR to reprocess the 5' RACE reads, holding one entry per CDR3 protein. The data contain some 350,000 distinct CDR3 sequences, about 6% of them singletons. The sequencing used PBMCs, collected 5 days after the yellow fever booster vaccination. The source is a man aged 30-40 years who received the YFV17D yellow fever vaccine.

This clonotype was counted ten times or more. The chain carries TRBV15 and TRBJ2-1, with D perhaps matching TRBD2 (5 bases). This CDR3 is 17 amino acids long. Germline CDR1 is LNHNV and CDR2 is YYDKDF (reference sequence). Trimming shortened V by 0 bases and J by 0 bases, and 12 bases separated the two germline ends. The DNA of the CDR3 is TGTGCCACCAGCAGAGATTTGGGGAGTCGCTCCTACAATGAGCAGTTCTTC. This codes for CATSRDLGSRSYNEQFF.

This clonotype was seen ten or more times. This chain uses TRBV3-1 with TRBJ2-7; D ambiguous. The CDR3 consists of 14 residues. Germline loops: CDR1 LGHDT, CDR2 YNNKEL (reference sequence). V was shortened by 4 bases and J by 6 bases, with 16 bases between the two germline ends. CDR3 protein: CASSPPTRPGEQYF. In nucleotides, the CDR3 is TGTGCCAGCAGCCCGCCCACACGGCCGGGCGAGCAGTACTTC.

There are a few counts of this clonotype. The chain has TRBV7-2 and TRBJ2-5, with D unresolved. The CDR3 spans 12 residues. Trimming cost V 5 bases and J 5 bases, with 9 bases left between them. The germline gives CDR1 SGHTA, CDR2 FQGNSA. The CDR3 is CASSHPGETQYF. CDR3 nucleotides: TGTGCCAGCAGCCACCCTGGGGAGACCCAGTACTTC.

This clonotype has a handful of counts. This chain connects TRBV12-3 or TRBV12-4 to TRBJ2-2; 9 bases are shared with TRBD1. After removal of 3 bases from V and 6 bases from J, the junction contained 8 bases not matched to a gene. This CDR3 spans 16 amino acids. CDR3 in amino acids: CASSFSGQGPPGELFF. The CDR3 DNA is TGTGCCAGCAGTTTTTCAGGACAGGGGCCCCCCGGGGAGCTGTTTTTT.

This clonotype has only a few counts. The rearrangement links TRBV7-2 to TRBJ2-1; 10 positions match TRBD2. V trimming: 3 bases; J trimming: 4 bases; junction bases outside the gene matches: 6. Germline CDR1 SGHTA, CDR2 FQGNSA. This CDR3 contains 16 residues. For the CDR3, the DNA is TGTGCCAGCAGCTTCGGGCGGACTAGCGGATACAATGAGCAGTTCTTC. This translates into CASSFGRTSGYNEQFF. Together with reference TRBV7-2 and TRBJ2-1, the CDR3 gives the full variable domain: GAGVSQSPSNKVTEKGKDVELRCDPISGHTALYWYRQSLGQGLEFLIYFQGNSAPDKSGLPSDRFSAERTGGSVSTLTIQRTQQEDSAVYLCASSFGRTSGYNEQFFGPGTRLTVL.

This clonotype was recorded at least ten times. This chain uses TRBV19 with TRBJ2-1, with 9 positions matching TRBD2. CDR3 length: 15 residues. V was clipped by 1 base and J by 4 bases; unmatched bases: 2. Germline lookup yields CDR1 LNHDA and CDR2 SQIVND (reference sequence). The CDR3 here is CASSIVAGDYNEQFF. The CDR3 nucleotides are TGTGCCAGTAGTATAGTAGCGGGGGATTACAATGAGCAGTTCTTC.

This clonotype was counted many times. This rearrangement joins TRBV10-2 to TRBJ1-1, with D unclear. The V end lost 8 bases, the J end lost 8 bases, and 15 bases lay between the germline ends. This CDR3 has 12 amino acids. Germline values: CDR1 WSHSY, CDR2 SAAADI. CDR3 DNA: TGCGCCAGCCTAATTGTTCCCGGCGAAGCTTTCTTT. Amino acid sequence: CASLIVPGEAFF.

The chain recombines TRBV15 with TRBJ2-4; no reliable D call. The CDR3 is made up of 13 amino acids. Per the germline V gene, CDR1 is LNHNV and CDR2 is YYDKDF (reference sequence). The V end lost 9 bases, the J end lost 6 bases, and 15 bases lay between the germline ends. In DNA, the CDR3 is TGTGCCACTAATGATCAGATCGGAAACATTCAGTACTTC. It codes for CATNDQIGNIQYF.

This clonotype was counted only a few times. The genes are TRBV7-2 and TRBJ2-1; 9 nucleotides align to TRBD2. V shed 0 bases and J 5 bases; nucleotides not matched to a gene: 8. Germline CDR1 and CDR2: SGHTA and FQGNSA. The CDR3 covers 17 residues. The CDR3 is CASSLAHASGTHNEQFF. The CDR3, as DNA: TGTGCCAGCAGCTTAGCGCATGCTAGCGGGACCCACAATGAGCAGTTCTTC.